This T cell receptor beta chain was identified during a study of identical twins. Whole-study findings and limits: Abundant beta clonotypes from cord blood bore fewer insertions; memory repertoires lacked this pattern. Invariant cells of the MAIT and iNKT types might have partly distorted the zero-insertion analyses. The models systematically underestimated how much out-of-frame TCR alpha was shared in monozygotic twins.

Germline loops: CDR1 SEHNR, CDR2 FQNEAQ (reference sequence). Losses at the gene ends were 5 bases for V and 3 bases for J; bases not matched to a gene: 5. The CDR3 extends over 15 amino acids. With respect to this clonotype: As yet, its antigen is unknown.

TCRdb re-analysed the 5' RACE reads in MiXCR, keeping a single row per CDR3 protein. Among about 790,000 distinct CDR3 sequences, roughly 18% were seen once, and the ten largest hold around 13%. The data also belong to a second study, concerning T cells expressing NK-cell markers. That publication notes: The dominant NKG2C+ clonotypes represented about 1.0-7.5% of CD8+ T cells in over 5 donors.

The chain joins TRBV7-9 to TRBJ1-4; 8 nucleotides line up with TRBD1. This TCR was sampled from a young woman in good health. Material: PBMCs. CDR3 DNA sequence: TGTGCCAGCAGCCTACAGGGGGGATCTAATGAAAAACTGTTTTTT. Translation: CASSLQGGSNEKLFF.